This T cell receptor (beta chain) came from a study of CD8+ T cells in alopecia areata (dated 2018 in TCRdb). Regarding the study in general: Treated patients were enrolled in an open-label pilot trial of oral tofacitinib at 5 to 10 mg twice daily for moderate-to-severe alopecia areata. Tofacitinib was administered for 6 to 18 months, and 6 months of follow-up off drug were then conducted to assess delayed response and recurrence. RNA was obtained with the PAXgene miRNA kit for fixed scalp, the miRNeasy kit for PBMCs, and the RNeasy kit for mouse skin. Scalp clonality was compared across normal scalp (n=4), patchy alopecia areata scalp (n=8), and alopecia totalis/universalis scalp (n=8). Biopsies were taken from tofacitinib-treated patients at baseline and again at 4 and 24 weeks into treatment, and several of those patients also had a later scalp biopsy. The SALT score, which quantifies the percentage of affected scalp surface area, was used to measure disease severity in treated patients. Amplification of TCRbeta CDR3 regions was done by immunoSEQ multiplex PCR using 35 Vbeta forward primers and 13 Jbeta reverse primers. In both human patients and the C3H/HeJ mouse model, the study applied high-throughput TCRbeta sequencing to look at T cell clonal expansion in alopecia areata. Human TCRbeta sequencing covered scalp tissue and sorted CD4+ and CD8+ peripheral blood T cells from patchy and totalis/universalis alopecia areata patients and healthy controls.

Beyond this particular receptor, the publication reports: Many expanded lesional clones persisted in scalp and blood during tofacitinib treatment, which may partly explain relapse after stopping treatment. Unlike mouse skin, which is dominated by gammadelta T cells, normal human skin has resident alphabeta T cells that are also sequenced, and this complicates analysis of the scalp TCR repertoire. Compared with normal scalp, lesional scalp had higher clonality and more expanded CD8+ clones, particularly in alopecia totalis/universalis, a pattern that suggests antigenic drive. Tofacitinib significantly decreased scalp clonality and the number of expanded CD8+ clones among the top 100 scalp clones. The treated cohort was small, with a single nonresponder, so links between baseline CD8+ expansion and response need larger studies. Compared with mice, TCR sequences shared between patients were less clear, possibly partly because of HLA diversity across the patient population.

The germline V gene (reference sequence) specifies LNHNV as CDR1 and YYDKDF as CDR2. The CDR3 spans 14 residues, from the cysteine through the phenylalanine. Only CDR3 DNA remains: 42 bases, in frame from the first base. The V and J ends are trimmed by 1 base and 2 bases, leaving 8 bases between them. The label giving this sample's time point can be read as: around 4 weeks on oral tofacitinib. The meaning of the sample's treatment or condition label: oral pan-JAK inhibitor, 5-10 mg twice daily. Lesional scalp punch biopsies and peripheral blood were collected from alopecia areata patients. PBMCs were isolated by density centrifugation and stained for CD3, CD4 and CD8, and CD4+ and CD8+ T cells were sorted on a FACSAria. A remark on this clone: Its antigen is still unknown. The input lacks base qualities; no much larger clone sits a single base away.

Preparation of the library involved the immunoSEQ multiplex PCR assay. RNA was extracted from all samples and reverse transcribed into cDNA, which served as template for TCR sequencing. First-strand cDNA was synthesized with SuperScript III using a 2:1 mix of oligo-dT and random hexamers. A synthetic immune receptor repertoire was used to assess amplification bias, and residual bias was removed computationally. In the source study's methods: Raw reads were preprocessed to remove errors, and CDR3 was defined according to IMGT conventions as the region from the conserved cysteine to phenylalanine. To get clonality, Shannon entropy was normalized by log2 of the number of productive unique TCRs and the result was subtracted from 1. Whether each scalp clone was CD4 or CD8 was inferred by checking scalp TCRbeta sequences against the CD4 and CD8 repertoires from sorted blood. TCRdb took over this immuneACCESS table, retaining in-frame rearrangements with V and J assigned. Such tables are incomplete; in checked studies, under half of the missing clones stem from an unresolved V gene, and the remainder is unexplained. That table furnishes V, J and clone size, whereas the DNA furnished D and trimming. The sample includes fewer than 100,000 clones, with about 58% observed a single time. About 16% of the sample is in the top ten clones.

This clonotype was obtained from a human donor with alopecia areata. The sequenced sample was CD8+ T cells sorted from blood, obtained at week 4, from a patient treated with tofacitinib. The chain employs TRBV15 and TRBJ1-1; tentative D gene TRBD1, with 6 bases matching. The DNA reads TGTGCCACCAGCAGAGCAGGGGCCAACACTGAAGCTTTCTTT. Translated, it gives CATSRAGANTEAFF.